This T cell receptor beta chain was sequenced during a study of T cell changes during pregnancy in multiple sclerosis. The CDR3 covers 15 residues. Trimming shortened V by 0 bases and J by 2 bases, and 8 bases separated the two germline ends. Germline V lookup: CDR1 LNHNV, CDR2 YYDKDF (reference sequence). Here immunoSEQ multiplex PCR was the method, and the copy in TCRdb shows in-frame clones only, minus some. The sample carries approximately 70,000 clones, around 92% recorded once. Sequencing used peripheral blood, obtained in the second trimester of pregnancy. V gene TRBV15 combines with J gene TRBJ1-3, with D unclear. The source is a female donor in good health, enrolled as a control in a pregnancy study. The DNA for the CDR3 is TGTGCCACCAGCAGAGATTCTGGGCCTGGAAACACCATATATTTT. Its translation: CATSRDSGPGNTIYF. Full variable domain (outside the CDR3, taken from reference TRBV15 and TRBJ1-3): DAMVIQNPRYQVTQFGKPVTLSCSQTLNHNVMYWYQQKSSQAPKLLFHYYDKDFNNEADTPDNFQSRRPNTSFCFLDIRSPGLGDTAMYLCATSRDSGPGNTIYFGEGSWLTVV.